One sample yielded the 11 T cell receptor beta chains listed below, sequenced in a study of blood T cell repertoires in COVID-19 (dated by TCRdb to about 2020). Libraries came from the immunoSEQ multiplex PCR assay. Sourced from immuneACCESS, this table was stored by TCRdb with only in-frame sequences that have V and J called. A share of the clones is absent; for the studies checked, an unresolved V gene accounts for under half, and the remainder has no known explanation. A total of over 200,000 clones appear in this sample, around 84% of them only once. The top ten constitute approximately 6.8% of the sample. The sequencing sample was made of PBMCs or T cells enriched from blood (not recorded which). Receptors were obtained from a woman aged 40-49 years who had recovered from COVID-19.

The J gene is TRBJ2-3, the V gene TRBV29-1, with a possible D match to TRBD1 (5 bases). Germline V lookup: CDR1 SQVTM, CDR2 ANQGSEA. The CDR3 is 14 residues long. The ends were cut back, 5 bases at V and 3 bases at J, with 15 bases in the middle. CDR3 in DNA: TGCAGCGTTCAAAGGGCCAAGGGGACAGATACGCAGTATTTT. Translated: CSVQRAKGTDTQYF.

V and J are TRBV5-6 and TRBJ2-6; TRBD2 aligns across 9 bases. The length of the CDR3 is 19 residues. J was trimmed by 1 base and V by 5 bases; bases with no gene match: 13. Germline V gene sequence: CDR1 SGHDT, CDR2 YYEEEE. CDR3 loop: CASSLTLSGSPSGANVLTF. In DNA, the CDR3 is TGTGCCAGCAGTTTGACACTTAGCGGGAGCCCGTCTGGGGCCAACGTCCTGACTTTC.

The CDR3, as DNA: TGTGCCAGCAGGCTACGACAGGGAGTCGAGCAGTTCTTC. Translation gives CASRLRQGVEQFF. The V gene is TRBV6-5, the J gene TRBJ2-1; TRBD1 agrees at 7 bases. Germline trimming cut 6 bases from V and 10 bases from J; bases unmatched to any gene: 9. The CDR3 contains 13 residues. Germline V lookup: CDR1 MNHEY, CDR2 SVGAGI.

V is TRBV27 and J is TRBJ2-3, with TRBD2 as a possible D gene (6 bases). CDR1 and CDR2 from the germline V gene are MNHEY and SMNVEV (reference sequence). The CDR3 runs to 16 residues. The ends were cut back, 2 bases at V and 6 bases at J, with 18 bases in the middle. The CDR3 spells CASSLEGRGRWDTQYF. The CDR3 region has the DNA TGTGCCAGCAGTTTAGAGGGGCGGGGCCGGTGGGATACGCAGTATTTT.

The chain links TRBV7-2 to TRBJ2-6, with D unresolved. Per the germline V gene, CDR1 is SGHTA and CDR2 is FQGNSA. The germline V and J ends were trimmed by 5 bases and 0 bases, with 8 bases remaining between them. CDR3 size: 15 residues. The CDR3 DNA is TGTGCCAGCAGCCTTCCCGGCTCTGGGGCCAACGTCCTGACTTTC. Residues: CASSLPGSGANVLTF.

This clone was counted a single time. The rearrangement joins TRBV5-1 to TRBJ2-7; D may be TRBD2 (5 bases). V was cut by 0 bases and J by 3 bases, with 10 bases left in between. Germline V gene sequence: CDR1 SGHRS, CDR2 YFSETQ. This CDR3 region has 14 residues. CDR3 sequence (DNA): TGCGCCAGCAGCTTGGGAATCCGGGGCTACGAGCAGTACTTC. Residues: CASSLGIRGYEQYF. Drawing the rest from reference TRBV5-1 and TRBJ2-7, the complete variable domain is KAGVTQTPRYLIKTRGQQVTLSCSPISGHRSVSWYQQTPGQGLQFLFEYFSETQRNKGNFPGRFSGRQFSNSRSEMNVSTLELGDSALYLCASSLGIRGYEQYFGPGTRLTVT.

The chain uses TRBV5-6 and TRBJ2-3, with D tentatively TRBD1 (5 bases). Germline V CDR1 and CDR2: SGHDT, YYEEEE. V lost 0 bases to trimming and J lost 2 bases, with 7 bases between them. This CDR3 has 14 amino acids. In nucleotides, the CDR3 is TGTGCCAGCAGCTTGGACAGGTACACAGATACGCAGTATTTT. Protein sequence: CASSLDRYTDTQYF. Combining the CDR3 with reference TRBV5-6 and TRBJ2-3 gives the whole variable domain DAGVTQSPTHLIKTRGQQVTLRCSPKSGHDTVSWYQQALGQGPQFIFQYYEEEERQRGNFPDRFSGHQFPNYSSELNVNALLLGDSALYLCASSLDRYTDTQYFGPGTRLTVL.

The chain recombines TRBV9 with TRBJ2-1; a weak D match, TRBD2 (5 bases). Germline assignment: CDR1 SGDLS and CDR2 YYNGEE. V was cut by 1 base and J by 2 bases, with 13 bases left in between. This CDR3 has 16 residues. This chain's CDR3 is CASSVFRGEPYNEQFF. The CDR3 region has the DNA TGTGCCAGCAGCGTATTCCGTGGGGAGCCCTACAATGAGCAGTTCTTC.

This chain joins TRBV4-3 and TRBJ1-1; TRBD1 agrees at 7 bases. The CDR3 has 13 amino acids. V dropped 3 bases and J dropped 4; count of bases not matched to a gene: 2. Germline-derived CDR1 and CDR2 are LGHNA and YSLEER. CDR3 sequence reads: CASSQTGITEAFF. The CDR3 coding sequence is TGCGCCAGCAGCCAGACAGGGATCACTGAAGCTTTCTTT.

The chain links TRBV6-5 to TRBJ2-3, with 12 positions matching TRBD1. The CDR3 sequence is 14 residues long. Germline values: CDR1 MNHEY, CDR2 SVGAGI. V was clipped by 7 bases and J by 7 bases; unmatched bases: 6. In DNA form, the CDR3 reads TGTGCCAGCACCGGGACAGGGGGCGTAAATACGCAGTATTTT. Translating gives CASTGTGGVNTQYF.

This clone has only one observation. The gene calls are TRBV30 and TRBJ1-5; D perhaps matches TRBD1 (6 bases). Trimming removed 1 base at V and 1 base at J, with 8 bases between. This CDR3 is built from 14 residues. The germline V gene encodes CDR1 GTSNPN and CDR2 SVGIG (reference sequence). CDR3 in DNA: TGTGCCTGGAGTGAGGGGGGGAGCAATCAGCCCCAGCATTTT. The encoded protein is CAWSEGGSNQPQHF.